There are many counts of the clone carrying this TCR beta chain. The antigen is unknown. The library targeted TCRbeta and was prepared with unique molecular identifiers. TCRdb called the PCR reads again in MiXCR, with one record for every CDR3 protein. The data show a few hundred thousand distinct CDR3 sequences, 10% to 15% seen once. The record originates from a study of T-cell reconstitution after alpha-beta-depleted transplantation in children. Overall study findings and caveats: Elevated TCRbeta diversity at day 60 was traced, in some patients, to surviving recipient T cells and thymic progenitors. The origin of alpha-beta T cells about two months after transplant was reportedly several hundred expanded graft clones.

This CDR3 region has 13 residues. Trimming stripped 5 bases from V and 3 bases from J, with 11 bases between. The input for sequencing was PBMCs, mostly from graft donor cells, taken 360 days after TCRalphabeta/CD19-depleted stem cell transplant. The TCR originated in a male patient aged 5 to 17 who had a stem cell transplant for acute myeloid leukemia, so the T cells may come from the graft donor. The chain couples TRBV12-3 or TRBV12-4 to TRBJ2-7, with D unclear. The CDR3 region has the DNA TGTGCCAGCAGTGCCCCAGTAGGCTACGAGCAGTACTTC. Its translation: CASSAPVGYEQYF.